A single sample is the source of the 24 T cell receptor beta chains below, sequenced in a study of blood T cells in healthy people across ages. Combining a sample-barcoded 5' primer with a J-beta primer mix, a second PCR ran for roughly 7 to 12 cycles. A single record per CDR3 protein comes from TCRdb applying MiXCR to the 5' RACE reads. Here the sample spans approximately 900,000 distinct CDR3 sequences, 25% to 30% being singletons. The data also belong to a second study, concerning T cells of mothers and their children.

Sequenced: blood. The receptors derive from a woman in her thirties or forties in good health.

The gene calls are TRBV5-4 and TRBJ1-1, with a tentative D call TRBD1 (6 bases). CDR3 size: 15 residues. Trimming removed 0 bases at V and 2 bases at J, with 11 bases between. Germline values: CDR1 SGHNT, CDR2 YYREEE (reference sequence). CDR3 region: CASSLVRTANTEAFF. The CDR3 bases are TGTGCCAGCAGCTTGGTACGGACAGCAAACACTGAAGCTTTCTTT.

In its sample, this clonotype was seen many times. CDR3 region: CSASLHVSYEQYF. The CDR3 DNA is TGCAGTGCTAGCCTACATGTCTCCTACGAGCAGTACTTC. The V gene is TRBV20-1, the J gene TRBJ2-7; D is unresolved. The CDR3 extends over 13 amino acids. The germline V gene encodes CDR1 DFQATT and CDR2 SNEGSKA (reference sequence). Trimming took off 3 bases at V and 0 bases at J, with 9 bases between the two ends.

This clonotype was recorded many times. This chain connects TRBV5-1 to TRBJ2-7; 8 bases match TRBD1. With V trimmed by 7 bases and J by 3 bases, 3 bases remained unmatched. Germline-derived CDR1 and CDR2 are SGHRS and YFSETQ. The CDR3 is made up of 12 amino acids. As DNA, the CDR3 is TGCGCCAGCGGACAGGGCTTCTACGAGCAGTACTTC. It is translated as CASGQGFYEQYF. Full variable domain (outside the CDR3, taken from reference TRBV5-1 and TRBJ2-7): KAGVTQTPRYLIKTRGQQVTLSCSPISGHRSVSWYQQTPGQGLQFLFEYFSETQRNKGNFPGRFSGRQFSNSRSEMNVSTLELGDSALYLCASGQGFYEQYFGPGTRLTVT.

This chain joins TRBV27 and TRBJ2-4; D gene uncertain. This CDR3 region has 14 residues. Germline V gene sequence: CDR1 MNHEY, CDR2 SMNVEV (reference sequence). The ends were cut back, 4 bases at V and 4 bases at J, with 11 bases in the middle. The CDR3 bases are TGTGCCAGCAGTTCCCCAGGAAAGAAAAACATTCAGTACTTC. Translation: CASSSPGKKNIQYF.

This clonotype was detected only a few times. V is TRBV20-1 and J is TRBJ1-1, with TRBD1 matching over 7 bases. The CDR3 consists of 16 residues. Germline CDR1 DFQATT, CDR2 SNEGSKA (reference sequence). The V gene end was trimmed by 0 bases and the J gene end by 2 bases; junction bases not matched to a gene: 9. The CDR3 region is CSARDVPGGINTEAFF. The CDR3 region has the DNA TGCAGTGCTAGAGATGTGCCAGGGGGAATTAACACTGAAGCTTTCTTT.

This clonotype was seen a few times. V and J are TRBV27 and TRBJ1-6; tentative D call: TRBD1 (5 bases). The CDR3 is 17 amino acids. V shed 2 bases and J shed 9 bases, with 20 bases lying between them. Germline-derived CDR1 and CDR2 are MNHEY and SMNVEV (reference sequence). CDR3 loop: CASSLRQAVQVGSPLHF. For the CDR3, the DNA is TGTGCCAGCAGTTTACGGCAGGCGGTACAGGTCGGTTCACCCCTCCACTTT.

This clonotype was seen a few times. Just one base apart from a much larger clone, this may be a read error. This chain links TRBV10-3 with TRBJ2-5; the D gene could be TRBD1 or TRBD2 (5 bases each). The J call may be in error: the DNA end matches TRBJ2-7 better. Germline lookup yields CDR1 ENHRY and CDR2 SYGVKD. The CDR3 loop spans 15 amino acids. CDR3 sequence (DNA): TGTGCCATCAGTGATCCGGGACGGGGATACTACGAGCAGTACTTC. It is translated as CAISDPGRGYYEQYF.

There are a few counts of this clonotype. The junction shows a germline mismatch at one end, possibly a read error. The rearrangement joins TRBV9 to TRBJ2-5; D may be TRBD1 or TRBD2 (5 bases each). This CDR3 has 14 amino acids. Germline CDR1 and CDR2: SGDLS and YYNGEE. In DNA form, the CDR3 reads TGTGTCAGCAGCGTGGGGACGGCTCAAGAGACCCAGTACTTC. Protein: CVSSVGTAQETQYF.

This clonotype occurred a few times. This rearrangement joins TRBV18 to TRBJ2-7, with TRBD1 matching 11 bases. CDR1 and CDR2 from the germline V gene are KGHSH and LQKENI. V lost 0 bases to trimming and J lost 2 bases; unmatched junction nucleotides: 9. CDR3 length: 18 amino acids. In nucleotides, the CDR3 is TGTGCCAGCTCACCACCCGGGACAGGGGGTATTAAAGCCTACGAGCAGTACTTC. It yields the protein CASSPPGTGGIKAYEQYF. Variable domain in full (rest from reference TRBV18 and TRBJ2-7): NAGVMQNPRHLVRRRGQEARLRCSPMKGHSHVYWYRQLPEEGLKFMVYLQKENIIDESGMPKERFSAEFPKEGPSILRIQQVVRGDSAAYFCASSPPGTGGIKAYEQYFGPGTRLTVT.

A note on this clonotype: A read error may explain this, as a much larger clone is one base away. The chain is built from TRBV4-1 and TRBJ2-6; TRBD1 matches at 9 bases. J gave up 0 bases and V 2 bases, and 5 bases lay outside the gene matches. Germline CDR1 and CDR2: MGHRA and YSYEKL. The CDR3 totals 18 residues. The CDR3 DNA follows: TGCGCCAGCAGCCAATGGACAGGGGAACTCTCTGGGGCCAACGTCCTGACTTTC. Translating it yields CASSQWTGELSGANVLTF.

This clonotype was picked up one time. Given a much more abundant clone one base away, this may be a read error. The V call is TRBV20-1, the J call TRBJ1-1; D unresolved. There are 13 residues in the CDR3. Trimming removed 6 bases from V and 4 bases from J, with 15 bases in between. Germline V CDR1 and CDR2: DFQATT, SNEGSKA (reference sequence). CDR3 DNA: TGCAGTGCCCCGGCAGGTTTTGGCACTGAAGCTTTCTTT. This translates into CSAPAGFGTEAFF.

The chain is built from TRBV7-2 and TRBJ1-2, with D possibly matching TRBD1 (6 bases). This CDR3 spans 14 amino acids. CDR1 is SGHTA and CDR2 is FQGNSA in the germline V gene. Trimming removed 1 base at V and 4 bases at J, with 10 bases between. CDR3 nucleotides: TGTGCCAGCAGCTTAGGACAGGTCTGCTATGGCTACACCTTC. This sequence encodes CASSLGQVCYGYTF.

In this sample, this clonotype turned up a few times. The chain recombines TRBV3-1 with TRBJ1-2; the D gene is possibly TRBD1 (5 bases). CDR3 length: 16 residues. The ends were cut back, 6 bases at V and 1 base at J, with 18 bases in the middle. Germline V gene data show CDR1 as LGHDT and CDR2 as YNNKEL (reference sequence). As DNA, the CDR3 is TGTGCCAGCAGACCCAGGGACGGAGTCTTTAACTATGGCTACACCTTC. It encodes CASRPRDGVFNYGYTF.

The chain uses TRBV14 and TRBJ2-7, with no clear D. From germline, CDR1 is SGHDN and CDR2 FVKESK. V lost 4 bases to trimming and J lost 9 bases, with 13 bases between them. This CDR3 region has 12 residues. In nucleotides, the CDR3 is TGTGCCAGCAGCCTTAGGACGGCGGTGCAGTACTTC. Amino acids: CASSLRTAVQYF.

This clonotype was detected a few times. The gene calls are TRBV12-3 or TRBV12-4 and TRBJ1-6; no definite D call. CDR3 length: 15 amino acids. V lost 5 bases, J lost 6 bases, and 14 bases lay in between. The CDR3 is CASSPEPGGNSPLHF. The CDR3 DNA sequence: TGTGCCAGCAGTCCCGAACCGGGAGGTAATTCACCCCTCCACTTT.

This clonotype has ten or more counts. This chain connects TRBV20-1 to TRBJ2-5, with D maybe TRBD1 (6 bases). The better agreement between TRBJ2-7 and the DNA end casts doubt on the J call. This CDR3 region has 15 residues. From germline, CDR1 is DFQATT and CDR2 SNEGSKA (reference sequence). CDR3 sequence reads: CSAPKTGLGLGEQYF. The CDR3 DNA reads TGCAGTGCACCTAAGACAGGATTGGGGTTAGGCGAGCAGTACTTC.

This chain joins TRBV6-4 and TRBJ1-2, with D possibly being TRBD1 (6 bases). CDR1 and CDR2 from the germline V gene are MRHNA and SNTAGT. This CDR3 comprises 14 residues. The V gene lost 3 bases and the J gene lost 7 bases, with 15 bases spanning the gap. For the CDR3, the DNA is TGTGCCAGCAGTGAACAGGGTGGAGGGAGTGGCTACACCTTC. This encodes CASSEQGGGSGYTF.

The table lists this clonotype with a few counts. The chain joins TRBV20-1 to TRBJ2-3; weak D call: TRBD1 (6 bases). The germline V gene encodes CDR1 DFQATT and CDR2 SNEGSKA (reference sequence). Trimming took off 6 bases at V and 1 base at J, with 14 bases between the two ends. CDR3 size: 14 residues. CDR3 nucleotide sequence: TGCAGTGCACTACAGGGAGCAGGCACAGATACGCAGTATTTT. It translates to CSALQGAGTDTQYF.

This chain links TRBV19 with TRBJ2-1; 9 positions match TRBD1. The CDR3 covers 15 residues. V shed 6 bases, J shed 4 bases, and the junction held 7 bases outside the gene matches. CDR1 is LNHDA, CDR2 SQIVND, per germline (reference sequence). CDR3 protein: CASRPGQGHYNEQFF. The CDR3 DNA sequence: TGTGCCAGTAGGCCGGGACAGGGACATTACAATGAGCAGTTCTTC.

J is TRBJ2-3 and V is TRBV11-2; a weak D match, TRBD2 (7 bases). From germline, CDR1 is SGHAT and CDR2 FQNNGV. The CDR3 length is 14 residues. V lost 9 bases, J lost 2 bases, and 15 bases lay in between. The chain's CDR3 is CASGEGGPTDTQYF. The CDR3 region has the DNA TGTGCCAGTGGGGAGGGGGGGCCCACAGATACGCAGTATTTT.

The sample holds a few counts of this clonotype. The rearrangement joins TRBV5-5 to TRBJ2-3; the D gene is possibly TRBD1 (5 bases). CDR3 length: 16 residues. The ends were cut back, 1 base at V and 0 bases at J, with 12 bases in the middle. The germline CDR1 and CDR2 sequences are SGHKS and YYEKEE (reference sequence). In DNA form, the CDR3 reads TGTGCCAGCAGCTTGTTCGCAGGGCCGAGCACAGATACGCAGTATTTT. It specifies CASSLFAGPSTDTQYF. The variable domain in full, completed from reference TRBV5-5 and TRBJ2-3, reads DAGVTQSPTHLIKTRGQQVTLRCSPISGHKSVSWYQQVLGQGPQFIFQYYEKEERGRGNFPDRFSARQFPNYSSELNVNALLLGDSALYLCASSLFAGPSTDTQYFGPGTRLTVL.

This clonotype has a handful of counts. The junction departs from the called germline gene at one end, perhaps through a read error. The chain couples TRBV20-1 to TRBJ1-5, with a possible D match to TRBD1 (6 bases). Germline V gene lookup returns CDR1 DFQATT and CDR2 SNEGSKA (reference sequence). There are 17 residues in the CDR3. Here the CDR3 reads CSARKGGPYPGNRPQHF. The CDR3 nucleotides read TGCAGTGCTAGGAAGGGGGGACCCTACCCAGGCAATCGGCCCCAGCATTTT.

This clonotype was seen many times. The J gene is TRBJ1-6, the V gene TRBV25-1, with unresolved D. CDR3 length: 15 amino acids. Germline-derived CDR1 and CDR2 are MGHDK and SYGVNS. V was pared by 6 bases and J by 2 bases, with 11 bases between. The CDR3 sequence is CASSDTVAYNSPLHF. The CDR3 DNA follows: TGTGCCAGCAGCGACACCGTGGCCTATAATTCACCCCTCCACTTT.

The J gene is TRBJ2-1, the V gene TRBV20-1, with D hard to call. The V end lost 6 bases, the J end lost 1 base, and 4 bases lay between the germline ends. The germline gives CDR1 DFQATT, CDR2 SNEGSKA (reference sequence). There are 11 residues in the CDR3. The CDR3 coding sequence is TGCAGTGCCCCATCCTACAATGAGCAGTTCTTC. Translated, it gives CSAPSYNEQFF.